A selection of T cell receptor beta chains follows, all from one sample in a study of control samples from healthy donors and cancer patients. Sequencing used immunoSEQ multiplex PCR; TCRdb keeps in-frame clones, though not all of them. The sample lists 35,000 to 45,000 clones, roughly 85% occurring once. Sequenced input: blood. The origin of the receptors is a man in his sixties in good health. Both conserved end residues are part of each CDR3. Each record gives: clone size, V gene, D gene, J gene, CDR3 DNA, CDR3 protein. A D gene is named only where the DNA matches it firmly. For some rows the clone size is stated as once, few or many, or as a class when expanded; others skip it.

>NA|TRBV4-3|TRBD1|TRBJ1-2
TGCGCCAGCAGCCCAGACTATAGGACAGGGTATGGCTACACCTTC
CASSPDYRTGYGYTF
>NA|TRBV7-9|TRBD1|TRBJ2-7
TGTGCCAGCAGCCCCCGGACAGGGGAGAGCGAGCAGTACTTC
CASSPRTGESEQYF
>NA|TRBV6-5|TRBD1|TRBJ1-1
TGTGCCAGCAGCTGGGGACAGGTGTTGGACACTGAAGCTTTCTTT
CASSWGQVLDTEAFF
>NA|TRBV12-3/TRBV12-4|NA|TRBJ2-3
TGTGCCAGCGGGGGTTTTCGGACAGATACGCAGTATTTT
CASGGFRTDTQYF
>NA|TRBV7-9|NA|TRBJ2-1
TGTGCCAGCAGCTTGAGGCAGCCTACTGATGAGCAGTTCTTC
CASSLRQPTDEQFF
>few|TRBV10-3|NA|TRBJ1-2
TGTGCCATCAGCGCCACGGCTCGCGGGAATGATGGCTACACCTTC
CAISATARGNDGYTF
>once|TRBV7-8|TRBD1|TRBJ1-2
TGTGCCAGCAGCAGGGGACAGGGGGATGGCTACACCTTC
CASSRGQGDGYTF
>NA|TRBV5-1|TRBD2|TRBJ2-7
TGCGCCAGCAGCTTTGGCGGGGGGGCCTTGATCGAGCAGTACTTC
CASSFGGGALIEQYF
>NA|TRBV7-3|TRBD1|TRBJ2-5
TGTGCCAGCAGCCTAACTGGACAGGGAGGAGAGACCCAGTACTTC
CASSLTGQGGETQYF
>NA|TRBV27|NA|TRBJ1-5
TGTGCCAGCAGTTTAAGGCAGGGGAATCAGCCCCAGCATTTT
CASSLRQGNQPQHF
>NA|TRBV5-8|NA|TRBJ2-7
TGTGCCAGCAGCTTGAGACCGGGCCCCTACGAGCAGTACTTC
CASSLRPGPYEQYF
>NA|TRBV18|NA|TRBJ1-1
TGTGCCAGCTCCCGAAACGGGGGGGGACCGAACACTGAAGCTTTCTTT
CASSRNGGGPNTEAFF
>NA|TRBV5-1|TRBD2|TRBJ2-5
TGCGCCAGCAGCTTGGGGACTAGCGGACTTCAAGAGACCCAGTACTTC
CASSLGTSGLQETQYF
>NA|TRBV5-1|NA|TRBJ1-1
TGCGCCAGCAGCTTGGATAAGCCAAACACTGAAGCTTTCTTT
CASSLDKPNTEAFF
>NA|TRBV15|NA|TRBJ2-1
TGTGCCACCAGCAGAGATAAACAACGGGAGCAGTTCTTC
CATSRDKQREQFF
>NA|TRBV6-2/TRBV6-3|TRBD2|TRBJ2-7
TGTGCCAGCAGTTCGATTAGCGGGACCTACGAGCAGTACTTC
CASSSISGTYEQYF
>few|TRBV2|NA|TRBJ2-7
TGTGCCAGCAGTGATCTGGGACAAGATAGAGAGCAGTACTTC
CASSDLGQDREQYF
>NA|TRBV7-2|NA|TRBJ2-5
TGTGCCAGCAGCTCTGAGCGAGGGACCCAGTACTTC
CASSSERGTQYF
>once|TRBV9|NA|TRBJ1-3
TGTGCCAGCAGCTTTAGTGGGGACTCTGGAAACACCATATATTTT
CASSFSGDSGNTIYF
>NA|TRBV5-1|NA|TRBJ1-1
TGCGCCAGCAGCTCCTACGGGCAGGGGAACACTGAAGCTTTCTTT
CASSSYGQGNTEAFF
>NA|TRBV28|NA|TRBJ1-1
TGTGCCAGCAGCCTCGATCGCGTCACTGAAGCTTTCTTT
CASSLDRVTEAFF
>NA|TRBV6-5|NA|TRBJ1-2
TGTGCCAGCAGTTACTCCCCGTGGGGATTAGATGGCTACACCTTC
CASSYSPWGLDGYTF
>NA|TRBV5-6|TRBD1|TRBJ1-2
TGTGCCAGCAGACGGACAGGCTCGGATGGCTACACCTTC
CASRRTGSDGYTF
>NA|TRBV6-5|TRBD2|TRBJ2-2
TGTGCCAGCAGGAAGCGGGGGCGGACCGGGGAGCTGTTTTTT
CASRKRGRTGELFF